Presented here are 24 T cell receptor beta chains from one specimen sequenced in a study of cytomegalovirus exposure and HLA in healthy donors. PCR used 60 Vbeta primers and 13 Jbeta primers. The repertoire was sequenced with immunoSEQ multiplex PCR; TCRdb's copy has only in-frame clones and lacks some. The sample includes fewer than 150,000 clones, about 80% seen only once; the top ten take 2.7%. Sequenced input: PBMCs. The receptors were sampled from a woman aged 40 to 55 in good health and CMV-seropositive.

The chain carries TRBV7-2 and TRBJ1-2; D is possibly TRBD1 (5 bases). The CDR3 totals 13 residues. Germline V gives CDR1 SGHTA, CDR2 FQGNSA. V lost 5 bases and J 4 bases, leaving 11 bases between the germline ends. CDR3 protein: CASSTDSIYGYTF. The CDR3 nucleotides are TGTGCCAGCAGCACTGACAGCATCTATGGCTACACCTTC. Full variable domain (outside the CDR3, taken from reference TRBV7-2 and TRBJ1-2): GAGVSQSPSNKVTEKGKDVELRCDPISGHTALYWYRQSLGQGLEFLIYFQGNSAPDKSGLPSDRFSAERTGGSVSTLTIQRTQQEDSAVYLCASSTDSIYGYTFGSGTRLTVV.

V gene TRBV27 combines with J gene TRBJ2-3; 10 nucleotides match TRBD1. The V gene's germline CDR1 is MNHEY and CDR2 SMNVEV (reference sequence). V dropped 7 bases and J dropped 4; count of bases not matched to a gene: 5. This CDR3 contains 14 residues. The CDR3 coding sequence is TGTGCCAGCATCCGGACAGGGGGGGCAGATACGCAGTATTTT. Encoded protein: CASIRTGGADTQYF.

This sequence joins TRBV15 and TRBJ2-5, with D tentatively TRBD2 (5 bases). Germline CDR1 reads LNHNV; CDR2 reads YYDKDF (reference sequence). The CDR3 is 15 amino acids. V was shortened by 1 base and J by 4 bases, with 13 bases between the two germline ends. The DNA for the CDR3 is TGTGCCACCAGCAGAGCCCTGCCTGGGAGAGAGACCCAGTACTTC. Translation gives CATSRALPGRETQYF.

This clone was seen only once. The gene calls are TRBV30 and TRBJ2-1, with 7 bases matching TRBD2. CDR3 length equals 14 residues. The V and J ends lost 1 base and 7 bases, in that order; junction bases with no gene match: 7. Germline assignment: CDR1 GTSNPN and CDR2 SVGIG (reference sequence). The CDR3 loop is CAWSEGLVRNEQFF. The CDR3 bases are TGTGCCTGGAGTGAAGGACTAGTGAGAAATGAGCAGTTCTTC.

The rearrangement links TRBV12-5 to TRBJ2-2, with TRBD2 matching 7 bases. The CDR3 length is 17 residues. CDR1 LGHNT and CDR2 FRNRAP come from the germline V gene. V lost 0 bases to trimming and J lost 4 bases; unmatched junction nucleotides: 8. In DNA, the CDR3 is TGTGCTAGTGGTTTGGTAGGGAGCGGGGTCGGCACCGGGGAGCTGTTTTTT. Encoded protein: CASGLVGSGVGTGELFF.

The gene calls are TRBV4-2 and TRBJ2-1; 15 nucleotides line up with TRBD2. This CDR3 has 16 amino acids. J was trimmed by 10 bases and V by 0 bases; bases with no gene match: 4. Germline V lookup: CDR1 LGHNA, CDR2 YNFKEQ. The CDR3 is CASSQDWGTSGGEQFF. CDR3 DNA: TGTGCCAGCAGCCAAGATTGGGGGACTAGCGGGGGGGAGCAGTTCTTC.

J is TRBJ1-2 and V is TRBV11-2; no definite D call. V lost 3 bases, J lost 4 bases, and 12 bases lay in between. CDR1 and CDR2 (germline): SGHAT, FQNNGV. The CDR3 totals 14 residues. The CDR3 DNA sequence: TGTGCCAGCAGCTTTCAGGTTTCGCGCTATGGCTACACCTTC. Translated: CASSFQVSRYGYTF.

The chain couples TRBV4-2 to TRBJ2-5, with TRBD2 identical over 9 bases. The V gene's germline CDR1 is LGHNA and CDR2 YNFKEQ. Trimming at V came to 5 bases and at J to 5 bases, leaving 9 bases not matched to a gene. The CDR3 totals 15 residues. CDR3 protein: CASSVAGAGLETQYF. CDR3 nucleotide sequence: TGTGCCAGCAGCGTAGCGGGGGCGGGGCTCGAGACCCAGTACTTC.

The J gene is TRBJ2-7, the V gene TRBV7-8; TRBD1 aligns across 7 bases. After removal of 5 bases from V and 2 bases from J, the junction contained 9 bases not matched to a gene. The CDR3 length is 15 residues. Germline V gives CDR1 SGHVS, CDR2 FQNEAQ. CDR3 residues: CASSLARQGTYEQYF. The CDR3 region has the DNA TGTGCCAGCAGCCTCGCCAGACAGGGCACCTACGAGCAGTACTTC.

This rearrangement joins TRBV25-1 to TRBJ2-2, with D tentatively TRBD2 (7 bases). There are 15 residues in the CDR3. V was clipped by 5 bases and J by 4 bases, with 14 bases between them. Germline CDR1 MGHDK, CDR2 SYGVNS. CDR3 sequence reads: CASSLAGARTGELFF. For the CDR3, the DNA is TGTGCCAGCAGTCTGGCGGGGGCGCGCACCGGGGAGCTGTTTTTT.

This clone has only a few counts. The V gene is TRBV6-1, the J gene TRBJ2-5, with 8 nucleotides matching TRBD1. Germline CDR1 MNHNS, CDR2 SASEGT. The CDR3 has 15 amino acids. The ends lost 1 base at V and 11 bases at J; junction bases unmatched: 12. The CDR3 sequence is CASSEGWTGLEEQYF. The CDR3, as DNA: TGTGCCAGCAGTGAAGGTTGGACAGGGCTAGAAGAGCAGTACTTC.

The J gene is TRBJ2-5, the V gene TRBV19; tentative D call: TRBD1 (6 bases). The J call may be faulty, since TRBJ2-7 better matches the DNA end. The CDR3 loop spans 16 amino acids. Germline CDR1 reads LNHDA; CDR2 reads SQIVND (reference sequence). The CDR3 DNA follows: TGTGCCAGTAGTATGAACGGGGACGGACAGTACTACGAGCAGTACTTC. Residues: CASSMNGDGQYYEQYF.

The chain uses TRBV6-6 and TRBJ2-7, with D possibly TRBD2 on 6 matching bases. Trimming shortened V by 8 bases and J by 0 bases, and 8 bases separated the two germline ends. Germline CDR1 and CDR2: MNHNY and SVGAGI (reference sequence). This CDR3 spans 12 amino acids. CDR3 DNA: TGTGCCAGCCGCGGGGTCTCCTACGAGCAGTACTTC. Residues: CASRGVSYEQYF.

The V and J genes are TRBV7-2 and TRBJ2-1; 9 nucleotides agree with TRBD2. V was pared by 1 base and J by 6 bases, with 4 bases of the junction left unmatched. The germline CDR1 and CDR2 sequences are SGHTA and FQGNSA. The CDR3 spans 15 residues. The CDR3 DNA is TGTGCCAGCAGCTTAGTTAGCGGGGGAGCCAATGAGCAGTTCTTC. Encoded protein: CASSLVSGGANEQFF.

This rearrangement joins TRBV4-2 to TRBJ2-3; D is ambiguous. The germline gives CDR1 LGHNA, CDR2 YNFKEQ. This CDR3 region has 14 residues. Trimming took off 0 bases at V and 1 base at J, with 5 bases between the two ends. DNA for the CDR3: TGTGCCAGCAGCCAAGATACTCGCACAGATACGCAGTATTTT. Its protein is CASSQDTRTDTQYF.

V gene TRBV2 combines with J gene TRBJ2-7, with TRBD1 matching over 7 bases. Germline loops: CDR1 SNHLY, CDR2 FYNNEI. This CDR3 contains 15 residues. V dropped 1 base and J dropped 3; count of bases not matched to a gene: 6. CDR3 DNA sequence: TGTGCCAGCAGTGAAGAGGCAGGGGGATTCTACGAGCAGTACTTC. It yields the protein CASSEEAGGFYEQYF.

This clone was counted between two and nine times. CDR3 in DNA: TGTGCCTGGAGTGCCGGACAGGGGGGCGAGCAGTACTTC. Protein product: CAWSAGQGGEQYF. The chain employs TRBV30 and TRBJ2-7; 10 bases map to TRBD1. From germline, CDR1 is GTSNPN and CDR2 SVGIG (reference sequence). The CDR3 totals 13 residues. The V and J ends lost 1 base and 6 bases, in that order; junction bases with no gene match: 3.

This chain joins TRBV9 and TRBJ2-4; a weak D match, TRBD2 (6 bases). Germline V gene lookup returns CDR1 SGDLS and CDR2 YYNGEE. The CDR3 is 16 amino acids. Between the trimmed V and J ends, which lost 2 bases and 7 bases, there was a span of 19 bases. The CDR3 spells CASSVDLSGGGNIQYF. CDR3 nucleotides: TGTGCCAGCAGCGTGGACCTTAGCGGAGGAGGGAACATTCAGTACTTC. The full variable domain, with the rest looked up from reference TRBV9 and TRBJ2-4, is DSGVTQTPKHLITATGQRVTLRCSPRSGDLSVYWYQQSLDQGLQFLIQYYNGEERAKGNILERFSAQQFPDLHSELNLSSLELGDSALYFCASSVDLSGGGNIQYFGAGTRLSVL.

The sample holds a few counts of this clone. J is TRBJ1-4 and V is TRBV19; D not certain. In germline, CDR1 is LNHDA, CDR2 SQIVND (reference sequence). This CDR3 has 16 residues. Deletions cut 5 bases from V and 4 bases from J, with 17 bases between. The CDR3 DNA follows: TGTGCCAGTAGTCCCCCGGGTTCGTTGCTTAATGAAAAACTGTTTTTT. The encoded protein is CASSPPGSLLNEKLFF.

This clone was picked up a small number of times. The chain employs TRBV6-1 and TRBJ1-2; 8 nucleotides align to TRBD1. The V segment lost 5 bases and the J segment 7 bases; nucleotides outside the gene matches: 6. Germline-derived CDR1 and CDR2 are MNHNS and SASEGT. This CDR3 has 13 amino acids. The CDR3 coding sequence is TGTGCCAGCAGTCCGACAGGGGTACGTGGCTACACCTTC. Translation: CASSPTGVRGYTF.

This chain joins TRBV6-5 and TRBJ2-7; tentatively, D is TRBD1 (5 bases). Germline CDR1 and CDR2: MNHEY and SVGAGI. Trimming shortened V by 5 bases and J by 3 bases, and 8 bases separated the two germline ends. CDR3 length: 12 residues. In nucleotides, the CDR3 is TGTGCCAGCAGTAGGGGTATCTACGAGCAGTACTTC. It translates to CASSRGIYEQYF.

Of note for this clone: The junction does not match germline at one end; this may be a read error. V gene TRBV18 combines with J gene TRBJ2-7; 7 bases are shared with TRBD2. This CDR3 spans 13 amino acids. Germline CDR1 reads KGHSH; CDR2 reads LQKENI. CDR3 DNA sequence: TGTGCCAGCTCACCGGTCCGGGGGGAATCGGCGGACTTC. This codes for CASSPVRGESADF.

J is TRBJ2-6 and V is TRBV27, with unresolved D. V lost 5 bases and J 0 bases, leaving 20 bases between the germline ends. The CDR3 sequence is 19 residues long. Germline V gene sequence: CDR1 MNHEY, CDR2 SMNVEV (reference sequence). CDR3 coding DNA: TGTGCCAGCAGTCTTATCCGCTCGACTTCAAGCTCTGGGGCCAACGTCCTGACTTTC. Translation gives CASSLIRSTSSSGANVLTF.

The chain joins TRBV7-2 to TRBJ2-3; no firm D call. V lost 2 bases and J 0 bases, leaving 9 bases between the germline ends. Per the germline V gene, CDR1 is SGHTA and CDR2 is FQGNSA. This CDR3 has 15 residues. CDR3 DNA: TGTGCCAGCAGCTTATTCCCCTATAGCACAGATACGCAGTATTTT. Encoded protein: CASSLFPYSTDTQYF.